Each of the 14 T cell receptor beta chains below was sequenced from the same sample in a study of T cell clones after liver transplantation. Using immunoSEQ multiplex PCR, the repertoire was profiled, and TCRdb retains in-frame clones only, with some absent. This repertoire shows fewer than 65,000 clones, approximately 87% found once; its top ten account for under 15%. Material: CD8+ T cells from blood, obtained 12 months after liver transplant. The receptors come from a human patient who received a liver transplant. Part of the T cells may come from the graft donor.

This rearrangement joins TRBV19 to TRBJ1-4; D gene uncertain. The CDR3 length is 13 residues. Germline assignment: CDR1 LNHDA and CDR2 SQIVND (reference sequence). The V end lost 3 bases, the J end lost 7 bases, and 9 bases lay between the germline ends. In DNA form, the CDR3 reads TGTGCCAGTAGTATTTTGGGATCTGAAAAACTGTTTTTT. As protein: CASSILGSEKLFF.

This clone was detected once. The chain uses TRBV27 and TRBJ2-1; 8 bases agree with TRBD2. The CDR3 totals 15 residues. CDR1 and CDR2 (germline): MNHEY, SMNVEV (reference sequence). J gave up 8 bases and V 1 base, and 7 bases lay outside the gene matches. In DNA, the CDR3 is TGTGCCAGCAGTTTATGGTCGGGAGGGGTTGATGAGCAGTTCTTC. This gives the protein CASSLWSGGVDEQFF.

The chain combines TRBV19 with TRBJ1-3, with D possibly being TRBD1 (5 bases). This CDR3 spans 16 amino acids. Trimming removed 3 bases from V and 0 bases from J, with 12 bases in between. CDR1 and CDR2 from the germline V gene are LNHDA and SQIVND (reference sequence). CDR3 sequence reads: CASSIAGTVSGNTIYF. In DNA, the CDR3 is TGTGCCAGTAGTATCGCCGGGACCGTCTCTGGAAACACCATATATTTT.

The V gene is TRBV30, the J gene TRBJ1-1, with 7 nucleotides matching TRBD1. CDR3 length: 16 residues. Germline values: CDR1 GTSNPN, CDR2 SVGIG (reference sequence). Trimming at V came to 1 base and at J to 5 bases, leaving 13 bases not matched to a gene. The CDR3 spells CAWSEETGAAGTEAFF. The CDR3 DNA is TGTGCCTGGAGTGAGGAAACAGGGGCAGCAGGGACTGAAGCTTTCTTT.

This chain uses TRBV27 with TRBJ2-7, with TRBD2 as a possible D gene (5 bases). CDR3 length: 14 residues. Looked up from germline, CDR1 is MNHEY and CDR2 is SMNVEV (reference sequence). Trimming left V 6 bases short and J 0 bases short, with 12 bases between. The CDR3 bases are TGTGCCAGCAGACTTACTAGAGCCTCCTACGAGCAGTACTTC. This translates into CASRLTRASYEQYF.

The chain carries TRBV28 and TRBJ2-1, with 9 bases that match TRBD2. Trimming removed 2 bases from V and 5 bases from J; junction bases left unmatched: 13. The CDR3 runs to 18 residues. Germline CDR1 reads MDHEN; CDR2 reads SYDVKM. The CDR3 DNA reads TGTGCCAGCAGTTTAGAGGAGGATAGCGGGAGTTATCACAATGAGCAGTTCTTC. As protein: CASSLEEDSGSYHNEQFF.

This rearrangement joins TRBV6-1 to TRBJ2-1, with 7 bases fitting TRBD2. The CDR3 length is 14 residues. Germline V gene data show CDR1 as MNHNS and CDR2 as SASEGT. Trimming took 4 bases from V and 3 from J; bases not matched to a gene: 3. DNA of the CDR3: TGTGCCAGCAGTGGGCCTAGCGGCTACAATGAGCAGTTCTTC. It specifies CASSGPSGYNEQFF.

V is TRBV6-9 and J is TRBJ1-1; D unclear. This CDR3 contains 16 residues. Trimming cost V 3 bases and J 0 bases, with 14 bases left between them. Germline V gives CDR1 MNHGY, CDR2 SVAAGI. This chain's CDR3 is CASSYSQTLMNTEAFF. CDR3 sequence (DNA): TGTGCCAGCAGTTACTCGCAGACACTCATGAACACTGAAGCTTTCTTT.

The rearrangement joins TRBV4-3 to TRBJ1-1; D ambiguous. The CDR3 is 12 amino acids. In germline, CDR1 is LGHNA, CDR2 YSLEER. The V end was cut by 1 base, the J end by 5 bases, with 5 bases between. The DNA for the CDR3 is TGCGCCAGCAGCCAAGGTCTGACTGAAGCTTTCTTT. It specifies CASSQGLTEAFF.

The chain joins TRBV27 to TRBJ2-5; TRBD2 agrees at 7 bases. The CDR3 spans 13 residues. V lost 2 bases and J lost 5; bases outside the gene matches: 2. The germline V gene encodes CDR1 MNHEY and CDR2 SMNVEV (reference sequence). The CDR3 protein is CASSLQAGETQYF. CDR3 nucleotide sequence: TGTGCCAGCAGTTTACAAGCGGGGGAGACCCAGTACTTC.

This clone was recorded once. The rearrangement links TRBV18 to TRBJ2-7; 11 bases are shared with TRBD2. CDR1 is KGHSH, CDR2 LQKENI, per germline. The trim removed 4 bases at V and 4 bases at J, leaving 9 bases unmatched. The length of the CDR3 is 16 residues. CDR3 protein: CASSLGSGRAGYEQYF. Written as DNA, the CDR3 is TGTGCCAGCTCACTGGGTAGCGGGAGGGCCGGGTACGAGCAGTACTTC.

This clone is categorized as medium-sized. The chain recombines TRBV19 with TRBJ1-1, with TRBD1 as a possible D gene (5 bases). Germline CDR1 and CDR2: LNHDA and SQIVND (reference sequence). CDR3 length: 13 residues. V was clipped by 7 bases and J by 0 bases, with 9 bases between them. The CDR3 spells CASIDSLNTEAFF. The CDR3 bases are TGTGCCAGTATAGACAGCCTGAACACTGAAGCTTTCTTT.

The chain has TRBV7-8 and TRBJ2-7; 9 bases are a match to TRBD2. J gave up 1 base and V 7 bases, and 8 bases lay outside the gene matches. Germline V gives CDR1 SGHVS, CDR2 FQNEAQ. The CDR3 has 15 residues. The CDR3 protein is CASMLSGRSSYEQYF. The CDR3 nucleotides read TGTGCCAGCATGCTAAGCGGGAGGTCATCCTACGAGCAGTACTTC.

V gene TRBV15 combines with J gene TRBJ2-1, with 9 bases lining up with TRBD1. The V and J ends lost 3 bases and 7 bases, in that order; junction bases with no gene match: 4. Per germline, CDR1 LNHNV and CDR2 YYDKDF (reference sequence). CDR3 length: 14 amino acids. CDR3 amino acids: CATSSVGTGNEQFF. The DNA of the CDR3 is TGTGCCACCAGCAGTGTGGGGACAGGGAATGAGCAGTTCTTC.